A single sample is the source of the 14 T cell receptor beta chains below, sequenced in a study of T cells after yellow fever vaccination. MiXCR, run by TCRdb on the 5' RACE reads, gives a single entry per CDR3 protein. Of a few hundred thousand distinct CDR3 sequences listed, around 21% are singletons. This specimen was PBMCs, taken 15 days after the yellow fever booster vaccination. All receptors come from a man aged 30-40 years who received the YFV17D yellow fever vaccine.

Here the CDR3 DNA reads TGTGCCACCAGCAGAGTTCCGAGGGGTACAGATACGCAGTATTTT. It encodes CATSRVPRGTDTQYF. This chain uses TRBV15 with TRBJ2-3; D possibly matches TRBD1 or TRBD2 (5 bases each). The CDR3 is 15 residues long. Trimming left V 1 base short and J 3 bases short, with 11 bases between. Per the germline V gene, CDR1 is LNHNV and CDR2 is YYDKDF (reference sequence).

The V call is TRBV20-1, the J call TRBJ1-1, with TRBD1 matching 7 bases. V gave up 6 bases and J gave up 1 base; unmatched junction bases: 8. From germline, CDR1 is DFQATT and CDR2 SNEGSKA (reference sequence). The CDR3 is made up of 14 amino acids. The CDR3 spells CSANIGTENTEAFF. CDR3 coding DNA: TGCAGTGCCAATATTGGGACAGAGAACACTGAAGCTTTCTTT.

V is TRBV10-3 and J is TRBJ2-1; maybe TRBD2 (5 bases). Germline loops: CDR1 ENHRY, CDR2 SYGVKD. The CDR3 is made up of 13 amino acids. Trimming left V 4 bases short and J 3 bases short, with 7 bases between. CDR3 loop: CAISVGDYNEQFF. The CDR3 DNA sequence: TGTGCCATCAGTGTGGGAGACTACAATGAGCAGTTCTTC.

In its sample, this clonotype was seen a few times. The CDR3 DNA follows: TGTGCCAGCAGCTGGGGACTAGCGGCCACCACAGATACGCAGTATTTT. Residues: CASSWGLAATTDTQYF. The chain is built from TRBV7-2 and TRBJ2-3, with TRBD2 identical over 11 bases. The CDR3 has 16 amino acids. J gave up 2 bases and V 4 bases, and 5 bases lay outside the gene matches. CDR1 and CDR2 (germline): SGHTA, FQGNSA.

This clonotype was found a few times. The genes are TRBV7-2 and TRBJ2-1; D is unclear. Per the germline V gene, CDR1 is SGHTA and CDR2 is FQGNSA. The CDR3 loop spans 13 amino acids. V lost 7 bases to trimming and J lost 3 bases, with 10 bases between them. CDR3 DNA sequence: TGTGCCAGCACCGACAATTTCTACAATGAGCAGTTCTTC. Its translation: CASTDNFYNEQFF.

The table lists this clonotype with a few counts. V and J are TRBV20-1 and TRBJ1-6; TRBD1 might be the D (5 bases). Germline V gene data show CDR1 as DFQATT and CDR2 as SNEGSKA (reference sequence). Trimming shortened V by 3 bases and J by 6 bases, and 9 bases separated the two germline ends. The CDR3 extends over 13 amino acids. The chain's CDR3 is CSASWQGNSPLHF. The DNA for the CDR3 is TGCAGTGCTAGTTGGCAGGGTAATTCACCCCTCCACTTT.

This clonotype has only a few counts. CDR3 region: CASSQDAGTSAGELFF. The CDR3 nucleotides read TGCGCCAGCAGCCAAGACGCCGGGACTAGCGCCGGGGAGCTGTTTTTT. This chain joins TRBV4-3 and TRBJ2-2; 10 bases map to TRBD2. This CDR3 comprises 16 residues. Germline assignment: CDR1 LGHNA and CDR2 YSLEER. The V and J ends lost 0 bases and 6 bases, in that order; junction bases with no gene match: 4.

The chain uses TRBV3-1 and TRBJ2-7; D not certain. The V and J ends lost 0 bases and 2 bases respectively, with 11 bases between them. The CDR3 consists of 15 residues. The germline CDR1 and CDR2 sequences are LGHDT and YNNKEL (reference sequence). CDR3 sequence: CASSQDSTETYEQYF. DNA of the CDR3: TGTGCCAGCAGCCAAGACTCGACTGAAACCTACGAGCAGTACTTC.

The V gene is TRBV14, the J gene TRBJ2-1; 7 positions agree with TRBD1. V shed 2 bases and J 4 bases; nucleotides not matched to a gene: 5. CDR1 and CDR2 (germline): SGHDN, FVKESK. The CDR3 spans 15 residues. The CDR3 region has the DNA TGTGCCAGCAGCCAACGGGACAGTAATTACAATGAGCAGTTCTTC. Its translation is CASSQRDSNYNEQFF.

V is TRBV7-2 and J is TRBJ2-1; D tentatively fits TRBD1 or TRBD2 (5 bases each). CDR1 is SGHTA and CDR2 is FQGNSA in the germline V gene. V was clipped by 3 bases and J by 8 bases, with 14 bases between them. This CDR3 spans 14 amino acids. The CDR3 sequence is CASSLQGIGDEQFF. CDR3 nucleotides: TGTGCCAGCAGCTTGCAGGGAATCGGGGATGAGCAGTTCTTC.

There are a few counts of this clonotype. The chain has TRBV6-1 and TRBJ2-5, with TRBD1 matching over 10 bases. Germline CDR1 is MNHNS and CDR2 is SASEGT. The CDR3 is made up of 16 amino acids. J lost 3 bases, V lost 4 bases, and 8 bases had no gene match. The CDR3 DNA is TGTGCCAGCAGTGGGAGTTCCGGGACAGGGGAAGAGACCCAGTACTTC. Amino acid sequence: CASSGSSGTGEETQYF.

V is TRBV12-3 or TRBV12-4 and J is TRBJ1-4; weak D call: TRBD1 (5 bases). This CDR3 is built from 15 residues. Trimming took off 3 bases at V and 3 bases at J, with 11 bases between the two ends. CDR3 DNA: TGTGCCAGCAGTTTTTCCGACAGTCCTAATGAAAAACTGTTTTTT. This sequence encodes CASSFSDSPNEKLFF.

This clonotype was recorded a few times. The chain couples TRBV7-2 to TRBJ2-7; 10 positions agree with TRBD2. The junction had 5 bases not matched to a gene; V was cut back by 5 bases and J by 4 bases. CDR3 length: 14 amino acids. Looked up from germline, CDR1 is SGHTA and CDR2 is FQGNSA. The CDR3 nucleotides are TGTGCCAGCAGCCCCCAAGCGGGAGGGTACGAGCAGTACTTC. Encoded protein: CASSPQAGGYEQYF.

There are many counts of this clonotype. V usage is TRBV7-2 and J usage is TRBJ2-1; D is undetermined. From germline, CDR1 is SGHTA and CDR2 FQGNSA. The germline V and J ends were trimmed by 5 bases and 3 bases, with 11 bases remaining between them. The CDR3 loop spans 14 amino acids. CDR3 sequence reads: CASSLTPRYNEQFF. In DNA, the CDR3 is TGTGCCAGCAGCCTGACACCCCGCTACAATGAGCAGTTCTTC.